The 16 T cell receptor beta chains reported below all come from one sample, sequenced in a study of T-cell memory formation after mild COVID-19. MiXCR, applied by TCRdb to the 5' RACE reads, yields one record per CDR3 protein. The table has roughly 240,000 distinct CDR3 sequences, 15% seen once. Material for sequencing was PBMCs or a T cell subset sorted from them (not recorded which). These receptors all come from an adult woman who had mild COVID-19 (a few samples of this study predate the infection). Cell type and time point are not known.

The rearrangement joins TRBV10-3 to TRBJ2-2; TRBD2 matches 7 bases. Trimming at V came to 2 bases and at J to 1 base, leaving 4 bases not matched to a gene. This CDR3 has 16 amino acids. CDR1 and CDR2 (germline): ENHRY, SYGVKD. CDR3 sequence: CAISEKSGENTGELFF. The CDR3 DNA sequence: TGTGCCATCAGTGAGAAAAGCGGGGAGAACACCGGGGAGCTGTTTTTT.

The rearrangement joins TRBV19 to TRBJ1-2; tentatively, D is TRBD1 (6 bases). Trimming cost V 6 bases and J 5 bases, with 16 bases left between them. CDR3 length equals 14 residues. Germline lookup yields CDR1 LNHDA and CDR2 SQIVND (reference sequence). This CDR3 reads CASSVAGVGYGYTF. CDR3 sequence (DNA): TGTGCCAGTAGCGTCGCAGGGGTAGGGTATGGCTACACCTTC.

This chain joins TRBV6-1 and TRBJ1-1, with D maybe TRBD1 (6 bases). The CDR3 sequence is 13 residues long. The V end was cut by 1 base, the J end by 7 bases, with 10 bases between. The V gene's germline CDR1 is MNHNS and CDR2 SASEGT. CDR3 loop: CASSEGTDLEAFF. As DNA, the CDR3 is TGTGCCAGCAGTGAAGGGACAGATCTTGAAGCTTTCTTT.

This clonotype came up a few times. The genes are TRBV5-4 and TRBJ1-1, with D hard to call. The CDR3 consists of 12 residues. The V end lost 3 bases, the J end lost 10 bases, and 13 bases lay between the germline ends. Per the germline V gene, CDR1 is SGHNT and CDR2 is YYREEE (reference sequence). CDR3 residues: CASSSPAAGAFF. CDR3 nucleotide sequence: TGTGCCAGCAGCTCACCTGCTGCTGGAGCTTTCTTT.

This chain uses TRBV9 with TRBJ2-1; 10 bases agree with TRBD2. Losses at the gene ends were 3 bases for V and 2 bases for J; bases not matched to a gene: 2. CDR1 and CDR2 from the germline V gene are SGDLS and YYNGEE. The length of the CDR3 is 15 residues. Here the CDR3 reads CASSEGLAPYNEQFF. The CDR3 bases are TGTGCCAGCAGCGAGGGACTAGCGCCCTACAATGAGCAGTTCTTC. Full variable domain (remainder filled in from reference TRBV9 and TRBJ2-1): DSGVTQTPKHLITATGQRVTLRCSPRSGDLSVYWYQQSLDQGLQFLIQYYNGEERAKGNILERFSAQQFPDLHSELNLSSLELGDSALYFCASSEGLAPYNEQFFGPGTRLTVL.

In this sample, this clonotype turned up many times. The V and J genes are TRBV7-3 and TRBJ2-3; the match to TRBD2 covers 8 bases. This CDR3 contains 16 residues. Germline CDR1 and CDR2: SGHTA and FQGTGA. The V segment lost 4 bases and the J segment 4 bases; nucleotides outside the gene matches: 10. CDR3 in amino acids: CASSSSSGSGADTQYF. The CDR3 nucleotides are TGTGCCAGCAGCTCCTCGAGCGGGAGTGGCGCAGATACGCAGTATTTT.

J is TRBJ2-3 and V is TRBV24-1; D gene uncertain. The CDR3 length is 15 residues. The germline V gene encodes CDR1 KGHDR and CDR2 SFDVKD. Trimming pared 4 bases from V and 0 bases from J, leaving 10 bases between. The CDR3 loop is CATSEGGTSTDTQYF. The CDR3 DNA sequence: TGTGCCACCAGTGAAGGCGGTACTAGCACAGATACGCAGTATTTT.

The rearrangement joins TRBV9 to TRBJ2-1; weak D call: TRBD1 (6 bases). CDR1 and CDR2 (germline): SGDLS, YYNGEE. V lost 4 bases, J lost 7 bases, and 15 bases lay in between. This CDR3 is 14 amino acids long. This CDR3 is CASSTRQDSNEQFF. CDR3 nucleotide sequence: TGTGCCAGCAGCACGCGACAGGATTCGAATGAGCAGTTCTTC.

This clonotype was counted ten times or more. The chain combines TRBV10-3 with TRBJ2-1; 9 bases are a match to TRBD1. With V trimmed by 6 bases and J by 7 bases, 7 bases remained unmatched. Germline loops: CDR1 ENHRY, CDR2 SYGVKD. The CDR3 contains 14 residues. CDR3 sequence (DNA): TGTGCCATCAGCCCTGGGACAGGGAGAAATGAGCAGTTCTTC. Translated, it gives CAISPGTGRNEQFF.

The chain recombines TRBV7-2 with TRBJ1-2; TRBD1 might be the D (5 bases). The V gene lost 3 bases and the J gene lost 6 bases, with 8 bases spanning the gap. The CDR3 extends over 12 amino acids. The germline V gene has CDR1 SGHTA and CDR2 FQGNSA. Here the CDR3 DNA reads TGTGCCAGCAGCTTTCTGACAGATGGCTACACCTTC. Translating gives CASSFLTDGYTF.

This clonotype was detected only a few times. CDR3 residues: CSVGGLQTASSYNEQFF. DNA of the CDR3: TGCAGCGTGGGGGGTTTACAGACTGCTAGCTCCTACAATGAGCAGTTCTTC. The V call is TRBV29-1, the J call TRBJ2-1; a possible D gene is TRBD2 (6 bases). The CDR3 covers 17 residues. Per the germline V gene, CDR1 is SQVTM and CDR2 is ANQGSEA. V gave up 6 bases and J gave up 0 bases, with 21 bases separating them.

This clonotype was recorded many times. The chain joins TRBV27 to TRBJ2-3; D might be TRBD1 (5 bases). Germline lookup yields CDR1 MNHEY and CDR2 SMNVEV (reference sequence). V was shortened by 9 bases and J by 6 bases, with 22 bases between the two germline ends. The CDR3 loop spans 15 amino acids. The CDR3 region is CASRVSQVFLDTQYF. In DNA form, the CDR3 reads TGTGCCAGTAGAGTATCACAGGTGTTCCTGGATACGCAGTATTTT.

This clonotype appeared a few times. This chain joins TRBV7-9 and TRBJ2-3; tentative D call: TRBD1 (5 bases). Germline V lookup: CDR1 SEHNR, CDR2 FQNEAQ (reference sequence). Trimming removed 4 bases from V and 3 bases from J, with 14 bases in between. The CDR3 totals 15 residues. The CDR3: CASSSRPGMTDTQYF. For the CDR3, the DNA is TGTGCCAGCAGCTCCCGCCCAGGGATGACAGATACGCAGTATTTT.

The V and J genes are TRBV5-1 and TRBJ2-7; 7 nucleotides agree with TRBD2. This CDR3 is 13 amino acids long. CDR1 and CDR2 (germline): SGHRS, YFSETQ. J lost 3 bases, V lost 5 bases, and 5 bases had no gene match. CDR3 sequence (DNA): TGCGCCAGCAGGAGGGGAGGGGACTACGAGCAGTACTTC. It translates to CASRRGGDYEQYF.

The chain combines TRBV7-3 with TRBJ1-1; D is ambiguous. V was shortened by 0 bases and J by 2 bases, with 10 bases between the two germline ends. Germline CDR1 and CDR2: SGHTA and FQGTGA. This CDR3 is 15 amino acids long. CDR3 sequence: CASSLTKQTNTEAFF. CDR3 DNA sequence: TGTGCCAGCAGCTTAACGAAACAGACTAACACTGAAGCTTTCTTT.

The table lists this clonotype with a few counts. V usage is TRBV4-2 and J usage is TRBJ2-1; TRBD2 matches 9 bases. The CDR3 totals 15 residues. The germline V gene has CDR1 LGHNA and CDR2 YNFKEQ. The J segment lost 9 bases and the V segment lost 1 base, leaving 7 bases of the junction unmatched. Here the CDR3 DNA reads TGTGCCAGCAGCCAAGCCCTACTAGCGGGTGTTGAGCAGTTCTTC. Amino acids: CASSQALLAGVEQFF.